These 15 T cell receptor beta chains originate from one sample sequenced in a study of metastatic and nonmetastatic thyroid tumors. TCRdb recomputed clones from the PCR reads via MiXCR. The sample carries around 40,000 clones, roughly 12% recorded once. Every patient was untreated before thyroid surgery. Sequenced material: blood. All receptors derive from a female donor with papillary thyroid cancer or a benign thyroid nodule (not recorded which). Some clones in this sample may be carry-over from other donors' samples.

This clone was recorded at least ten times. Here the CDR3 reads CSARDLDSNQPQHF. In DNA, the CDR3 is TGCAGTGCTAGAGATTTAGACAGCAATCAGCCCCAGCATTTT. The chain combines TRBV20-1 with TRBJ1-5; D remains ambiguous. Trimming shortened V by 0 bases and J by 1 base, and 7 bases separated the two germline ends. In germline, CDR1 is DFQATT, CDR2 SNEGSKA (reference sequence). This CDR3 is built from 14 residues.

By its share, this clone is medium-sized (0.01 to 0.1%). The rearrangement joins TRBV6-1 to TRBJ2-1, with TRBD1 identical over 12 bases. The length of the CDR3 is 14 residues. Trimming at V came to 6 bases and at J to 10 bases, leaving 7 bases not matched to a gene. Germline values: CDR1 MNHNS, CDR2 SASEGT. Here the CDR3 reads CASSPGTGGGEQFF. CDR3 DNA: TGTGCCAGCAGCCCGGGGACAGGGGGCGGCGAGCAGTTCTTC.

The table lists this clone with many counts. The CDR3 reads CASSSGDLMHTQYF. In DNA form, the CDR3 reads TGTGCCAGCAGCAGCGGGGACCTCATGCATACGCAGTATTTT. The V call is TRBV25-1, the J call TRBJ2-3; 7 nucleotides align to TRBD2. The CDR3 loop spans 14 amino acids. From germline, CDR1 is MGHDK and CDR2 SYGVNS. V shed 6 bases, J shed 7 bases, and the junction held 10 bases outside the gene matches.

This clone has ten or more counts. The gene calls are TRBV19 and TRBJ2-7; TRBD2 aligns across 10 bases. The CDR3 consists of 14 residues. Per the germline V gene, CDR1 is LNHDA and CDR2 is SQIVND (reference sequence). V lost 3 bases, J lost 5 bases, and 4 bases stayed unmatched. The CDR3 is CASSIISGGHEQYF. The CDR3 nucleotides are TGTGCCAGTAGTATCATTAGCGGGGGGCACGAGCAGTACTTC.

In this sample, this clone turned up many times. CDR3 sequence (DNA): TGTGCCAGCAGCTGGGGCCCTGGGAACGAGCAGTACTTC. This gives the protein CASSWGPGNEQYF. This sequence joins TRBV14 and TRBJ2-7, with a tentative D call TRBD1 (5 bases). V lost 5 bases and J lost 5, with 13 bases in between. The CDR3 has 13 residues. The germline gives CDR1 SGHDN, CDR2 FVKESK.

The sample holds many counts of this clone. The chain is built from TRBV15 and TRBJ1-1; D might be TRBD1 (6 bases). This CDR3 contains 16 residues. Germline CDR1 is LNHNV and CDR2 is YYDKDF (reference sequence). V was shortened by 3 bases and J by 3 bases, with 17 bases between the two germline ends. The CDR3 bases are TGTGCCACCAGCAGCGGGGAGGGGGGGTCGGACACTGAAGCTTTCTTT. Translated, it gives CATSSGEGGSDTEAFF.

This clone was counted ten times or more. V is TRBV6-5 and J is TRBJ1-1; D remains ambiguous. Germline V gene lookup returns CDR1 MNHEY and CDR2 SVGAGI. This CDR3 region has 15 residues. V lost 0 bases and J 0 bases, leaving 8 bases between the germline ends. CDR3 sequence: CASSYSGRLNTEAFF. As DNA, the CDR3 is TGTGCCAGCAGTTACTCGGGCAGATTGAACACTGAAGCTTTCTTT.

This clone was seen repeatedly, ten times or more. The chain joins TRBV12-3 or TRBV12-4 to TRBJ2-7; 11 positions match TRBD2. The CDR3 spans 16 residues. The V gene end was trimmed by 4 bases and the J gene end by 5 bases; junction bases not matched to a gene: 10. The CDR3: CASSSRTSGYLNEQYF. In DNA, the CDR3 is TGTGCCAGCAGTTCCAGGACTAGCGGGTACTTAAACGAGCAGTACTTC.

This clone was observed at least ten times. The genes are TRBV6-5 and TRBJ1-5; D might be TRBD1 (5 bases). Germline V gene lookup returns CDR1 MNHEY and CDR2 SVGAGI. V was cut by 2 bases and J by 4 bases, with 6 bases left in between. This CDR3 contains 13 residues. The CDR3 is CASSYRGNQPQHF. CDR3 DNA: TGTGCCAGCAGTTACCGGGGGAATCAGCCCCAGCATTTT.

This clone was detected many times. The rearrangement links TRBV6-5 to TRBJ1-1, with D hard to call. The germline V gene encodes CDR1 MNHEY and CDR2 SVGAGI. Trimming pared 2 bases from V and 6 bases from J, leaving 4 bases between. This CDR3 spans 11 amino acids. The chain's CDR3 is CASSYGPEAFF. The DNA of the CDR3 is TGTGCCAGCAGTTACGGGCCTGAAGCTTTCTTT.

This clone was seen many times. The chain carries TRBV28 and TRBJ1-2; possibly TRBD1 for D (5 bases). This CDR3 is built from 14 residues. Germline CDR1 and CDR2: MDHEN and SYDVKM. The germline V and J ends were trimmed by 3 bases and 3 bases, with 11 bases remaining between them. This chain's CDR3 is CASSFEGRDYGYTF. The DNA for the CDR3 is TGTGCCAGCAGTTTCGAGGGGCGCGACTATGGCTACACCTTC.

This clone appeared many times. The genes are TRBV6-1 and TRBJ2-3; 9 bases map to TRBD2. Germline CDR1 and CDR2: MNHNS and SASEGT. V shed 6 bases and J 2 bases; nucleotides not matched to a gene: 12. This CDR3 has 17 amino acids. CDR3 amino acids: CASRKGLAGSYTDTQYF. CDR3 coding DNA: TGTGCCAGCAGGAAGGGGCTAGCGGGATCGTACACAGATACGCAGTATTTT.

This clone was observed a handful of times. Possible read error: a much larger clone is one base away. Different DNA sequences within this sample yield the same CDR3. J is TRBJ2-5 and V is TRBV29-1; 9 bases are a match to TRBD1. V shed 7 bases, J shed 5 bases, and the junction held 11 bases outside the gene matches. From germline, CDR1 is SQVTM and CDR2 ANQGSEA. The CDR3 runs 14 residues. The CDR3 loop is CSGGQGDPPETQYF. CDR3 DNA: TGCAGCGGGGGACAGGGTGACCCCCCGGAGACCCAGTACTTC.

This clone was found many times. The CDR3 loop reads CATSRGRGIEKLFF. The CDR3 DNA reads as TGTGCCACCAGCAGAGGCAGGGGAATAGAAAAACTGTTTTTT. The genes are TRBV15 and TRBJ1-4, with TRBD1 as a possible D gene (6 bases). This CDR3 is built from 14 residues. Looked up from germline, CDR1 is LNHNV and CDR2 is YYDKDF (reference sequence). Trimming shortened V by 1 base and J by 8 bases, and 11 bases separated the two germline ends.

The rearrangement joins TRBV6-1 to TRBJ2-3, with D possibly matching TRBD1 (7 bases). V gave up 2 bases and J gave up 2 bases, with 14 bases separating them. The CDR3 has 16 amino acids. Germline V gives CDR1 MNHNS, CDR2 SASEGT. CDR3 sequence reads: CASSESQGGLTDTQYF. In nucleotides, the CDR3 is TGTGCCAGCAGTGAAAGCCAGGGGGGCCTCACAGATACGCAGTATTTT.